The 30 T cell receptor beta chains reported below all come from one sample, sequenced in a study of OX40 agonist ivuxolimab in advanced cancers. Using immunoSEQ multiplex PCR, the repertoire was profiled, and TCRdb retains in-frame clones only, with some absent. This table holds just over 40,000 clones, approximately 88% found once. Sequencing used CD4+ or CD8+ T cells sorted from blood, obtained in a trial of the OX40 agonist ivuxolimab. The receptor source for this set is an adult with an advanced solid tumor such as melanoma, head and neck, liver or kidney cancer.

This chain links TRBV6-8 with TRBJ1-2, with a weak D call TRBD1 (5 bases). There are 16 residues in the CDR3. The ends were cut back, 0 bases at V and 8 bases at J, with 19 bases in the middle. Germline V gene sequence: CDR1 MNHGY, CDR2 SAAAGT. This chain's CDR3 is CASSYSKTAPFGGYTF. The CDR3 bases are TGTGCCAGCAGTTACTCCAAGACAGCACCCTTCGGAGGCTACACCTTC.

This clone is labeled medium-sized. The chain carries TRBV5-1 and TRBJ2-2; unclear D gene. The CDR3 covers 14 residues. Germline-derived CDR1 and CDR2 are SGHRS and YFSETQ. Trimming removed 2 bases from V and 4 bases from J, with 9 bases in between. CDR3 sequence (DNA): TGCGCCAGCAGCTTTTCAGACCCCACCGGGGAGCTGTTTTTT. Its translation is CASSFSDPTGELFF.

The rearrangement uses TRBV6-5 and TRBJ2-2, with 7 bases aligning to TRBD1. V was clipped by 4 bases and J by 4 bases; unmatched bases: 9. This CDR3 comprises 16 residues. CDR1 is MNHEY, CDR2 SVGAGI, per germline. CDR3 sequence: CASSSDGTDPTGELFF. As DNA, the CDR3 is TGTGCCAGCAGTTCCGACGGGACAGATCCCACCGGGGAGCTGTTTTTT.

The genes are TRBV19 and TRBJ2-1; possibly TRBD2 for D (5 bases). This CDR3 comprises 17 residues. CDR1 is LNHDA, CDR2 SQIVND, per germline (reference sequence). Trimming stripped 0 bases from V and 0 bases from J, with 12 bases between. CDR3 bases: TGTGCCAGTAGTATAGAAGACTACCCGAGCTCCTACAATGAGCAGTTCTTC. Amino acid sequence: CASSIEDYPSSYNEQFF. Full variable domain (missing parts from reference TRBV19 and TRBJ2-1): DGGITQSPKYLFRKEGQNVTLSCEQNLNHDAMYWYRQDPGQGLRLIYYSQIVNDFQKGDIAEGYSVSREKKESFPLTVTSAQKNPTAFYLCASSIEDYPSSYNEQFFGPGTRLTVL.

This chain connects TRBV27 to TRBJ2-7; D possibly uses TRBD1 or TRBD2 (5 bases each). Per germline, CDR1 MNHEY and CDR2 SMNVEV (reference sequence). The CDR3 length is 14 residues. Trimming removed 3 bases at V and 1 base at J, with 10 bases between. CDR3 DNA: TGTGCCAGCAGTTTTGATGAGGGGTCCTACGAGCAGTACTTC. It is translated as CASSFDEGSYEQYF.

This chain uses TRBV21-1 with TRBJ2-7; the table names TRBD1, a call not compared with the DNA. TRBV21-1 is deemed a pseudogene. There are 17 residues in the CDR3. CDR3 sequence (DNA): TGTGCCAGCAGCTCGCCCGCGGAGGGACAGGAGTTGGGCGAGCAGTACTTC. Translating gives CASSSPAEGQELGEQYF.

This clone was recorded only once. V is TRBV14 and J is TRBJ2-5; 9 positions agree with TRBD2. The CDR3 length is 16 residues. The germline V gene has CDR1 SGHDN and CDR2 FVKESK. With V trimmed by 2 bases and J by 4 bases, 8 bases remained unmatched. This chain's CDR3 is CASSQFAGGRVETQYF. CDR3 coding DNA: TGTGCCAGCAGCCAATTCGCGGGAGGGCGTGTAGAGACCCAGTACTTC.

The chain combines TRBV28 with TRBJ2-1; perhaps TRBD2 as D (5 bases). Deletions cut 7 bases from V and 1 base from J, with 14 bases between. The CDR3 covers 15 residues. Germline CDR1 is MDHEN and CDR2 is SYDVKM. CDR3 loop: CASTNRGDSYNEQFF. CDR3 nucleotide sequence: TGTGCCAGCACCAACCGGGGTGATTCCTACAATGAGCAGTTCTTC. Drawing the rest from reference TRBV28 and TRBJ2-1, the complete variable domain is DVKVTQSSRYLVKRTGEKVFLECVQDMDHENMFWYRQDPGLGLRLIYFSYDVKMKEKGDIPEGYSVSREKKERFSLILESASTNQTSMYLCASTNRGDSYNEQFFGPGTRLTVL.

The rearrangement links TRBV27 to TRBJ2-2; 7 nucleotides agree with TRBD1. V was pared by 6 bases and J by 0 bases, with 4 bases of the junction left unmatched. Germline V gene data show CDR1 as MNHEY and CDR2 as SMNVEV (reference sequence). The CDR3 has 15 amino acids. CDR3 in amino acids: CASRPDRANTGELFF. CDR3 in DNA: TGTGCCAGCAGGCCCGACAGGGCGAACACCGGGGAGCTGTTTTTT.

This clone turned up a few times. The chain joins TRBV27 to TRBJ1-1; D is ambiguous. This CDR3 is built from 15 residues. CDR1 is MNHEY and CDR2 is SMNVEV in the germline V gene (reference sequence). V lost 8 bases and J lost 0, with 16 bases in between. CDR3 nucleotides: TGTGCCAGCGCCCTGGGAGGGAACATGAACACTGAAGCTTTCTTT. It is translated as CASALGGNMNTEAFF.

V and J are TRBV10-3 and TRBJ2-1, with D possibly matching TRBD2 (5 bases). Germline V gives CDR1 ENHRY, CDR2 SYGVKD. The CDR3 totals 12 residues. Trimming stripped 0 bases from V and 8 bases from J, with 5 bases between. The CDR3 protein is CAISESRDEQFF. The DNA of the CDR3 is TGTGCCATCAGTGAGTCGAGGGATGAGCAGTTCTTC.

The genes are TRBV2 and TRBJ2-7; 7 bases line up with TRBD1. Germline V gives CDR1 SNHLY, CDR2 FYNNEI. The junction had 5 bases not matched to a gene; V was cut back by 0 bases and J by 3 bases. The CDR3 runs 15 residues. CDR3 in DNA: TGTGCCAGCAGTGAAGCGTGGCAGGGGGTCTACGAGCAGTACTTC. Translated: CASSEAWQGVYEQYF.

This clone appeared a single time. The chain couples TRBV7-9 to TRBJ2-1; 8 nucleotides line up with TRBD1. V trimming: 6 bases; J trimming: 4 bases; junction bases outside the gene matches: 11. The CDR3 totals 16 residues. The V gene's germline CDR1 is SEHNR and CDR2 FQNEAQ (reference sequence). CDR3 in amino acids: CASSHKNRGSYNEQFF. CDR3 coding DNA: TGTGCCAGCAGTCACAAGAACAGGGGGAGTTACAATGAGCAGTTCTTC. Looking up the rest from reference TRBV7-9 and TRBJ2-1 gives the full variable domain: DTGVSQNPRHKITKRGQNVTFRCDPISEHNRLYWYRQTLGQGPEFLTYFQNEAQLEKSRLLSDRFSAERPKGSFSTLEIQRTEQGDSAMYLCASSHKNRGSYNEQFFGPGTRLTVL.

V and J are TRBV7-9 and TRBJ2-4, with 7 bases lining up with TRBD1. Trimming removed 5 bases from V and 7 bases from J; junction bases left unmatched: 11. The CDR3 consists of 15 residues. The germline CDR1 and CDR2 sequences are SEHNR and FQNEAQ (reference sequence). CDR3 in DNA: TGTGCCAGCAGCCCACGAAGACAGGGATGGAACATTCAGTACTTC. Translation: CASSPRRQGWNIQYF. The full variable domain, rest sourced from reference TRBV7-9 and TRBJ2-4, is DTGVSQNPRHKITKRGQNVTFRCDPISEHNRLYWYRQTLGQGPEFLTYFQNEAQLEKSRLLSDRFSAERPKGSFSTLEIQRTEQGDSAMYLCASSPRRQGWNIQYFGAGTRLSVL.

V and J are TRBV7-9 and TRBJ2-7; a weak D match, TRBD1 (6 bases). Per germline, CDR1 SEHNR and CDR2 FQNEAQ (reference sequence). Trimming stripped 4 bases from V and 3 bases from J, with 10 bases between. The CDR3 totals 13 residues. The CDR3 here is CASSSQGIYEQYF. Written as DNA, the CDR3 is TGTGCCAGCAGCTCACAGGGTATCTACGAGCAGTACTTC.

The table lists this clone with a count of one. The CDR3 is CASSLTGGASARGSGANVLTF. DNA for the CDR3: TGCGCCAGCAGCCTGACAGGAGGGGCCAGCGCCAGAGGGTCTGGGGCCAACGTCCTGACTTTC. This sequence joins TRBV5-1 and TRBJ2-6, with D perhaps being TRBD1 or TRBD2 (6 bases each). Trimming took off 4 bases at V and 1 base at J, with 27 bases between the two ends. The germline CDR1 and CDR2 sequences are SGHRS and YFSETQ. The length of the CDR3 is 21 residues.

The chain combines TRBV14 with TRBJ2-2; possible D gene TRBD2, 6 bases. The CDR3 length is 15 residues. The V gene's germline CDR1 is SGHDN and CDR2 FVKESK. V lost 0 bases, J lost 1 base, and 6 bases lay in between. The CDR3: CASSQDSGNTGELFF. The CDR3 bases are TGTGCCAGCAGCCAAGATAGCGGGAACACCGGGGAGCTGTTTTTT. Supplemented by reference TRBV14 and TRBJ2-2, the full variable domain reads EAGVTQFPSHSVIEKGQTVTLRCDPISGHDNLYWYRRVMGKEIKFLLHFVKESKQDESGMPNNRFLAERTGGTYSTLKVQPAELEDSGVYFCASSQDSGNTGELFFGEGSRLTVL.

This clone was observed a single time. This chain joins TRBV4-1 and TRBJ2-1; D uncertain. The germline CDR1 and CDR2 sequences are MGHRA and YSYEKL. This CDR3 is 16 amino acids long. Trimming shortened V by 1 base and J by 0 bases, and 10 bases separated the two germline ends. CDR3 nucleotide sequence: TGCGCCAGCAGCCAAGTCGCCGGCCCCTCCTACAATGAGCAGTTCTTC. Amino acid sequence: CASSQVAGPSYNEQFF.

This clone was detected only once. The rearrangement links TRBV6-6 to TRBJ2-7; the match to TRBD2 covers 13 bases. The CDR3 is 15 residues long. V shed 1 base and J 6 bases; nucleotides not matched to a gene: 3. Germline V gene lookup returns CDR1 MNHNY and CDR2 SVGAGI (reference sequence). This chain's CDR3 is CASSYWTSGSFEQYF. In DNA, the CDR3 is TGTGCCAGCAGTTACTGGACTAGCGGGAGTTTCGAGCAGTACTTC.

The rearrangement links TRBV10-3 to TRBJ2-5; TRBD2 aligns across 8 bases. The CDR3 has 16 amino acids. CDR1 ENHRY and CDR2 SYGVKD come from the germline V gene. Trimming cost V 0 bases and J 4 bases; bases outside gene matches: 7. CDR3 in amino acids: CAISESPGGVSETQYF. Here the CDR3 DNA reads TGTGCCATCAGTGAGTCTCCGGGAGGGGTTTCAGAGACCCAGTACTTC.

The gene calls are TRBV6-6 and TRBJ2-1, with D possibly matching TRBD2 (6 bases). The length of the CDR3 is 14 residues. Trimming removed 7 bases from V and 2 bases from J, with 12 bases in between. The germline V gene has CDR1 MNHNY and CDR2 SVGAGI (reference sequence). In DNA form, the CDR3 reads TGTGCCAGCACCGAGGAGGGAGCCTACAATGAGCAGTTCTTC. This encodes CASTEEGAYNEQFF.

The chain couples TRBV27 to TRBJ1-5; D is possibly TRBD1 (5 bases). Trimming left V 5 bases short and J 1 base short, with 12 bases between. CDR3 length equals 15 residues. From germline, CDR1 is MNHEY and CDR2 SMNVEV (reference sequence). CDR3: CASSTAGGSNQPQHF. DNA for the CDR3: TGTGCCAGCAGTACCGCCGGGGGAAGCAATCAGCCCCAGCATTTT.

The J gene is TRBJ2-7, the V gene TRBV7-8, with D hard to call. The CDR3 loop spans 14 amino acids. In germline, CDR1 is SGHVS, CDR2 FQNEAQ. V shed 2 bases and J shed 3 bases, with 11 bases lying between them. CDR3 loop: CASSLSAPYYEQYF. The CDR3 nucleotides are TGTGCCAGCAGCTTATCCGCCCCCTACTACGAGCAGTACTTC.

Only one count was recorded for this clone. V and J are TRBV14 and TRBJ2-1, with D unclear. Germline V gene data show CDR1 as SGHDN and CDR2 as FVKESK. V was pared by 4 bases and J by 8 bases, with 21 bases between. The length of the CDR3 is 16 residues. The CDR3 nucleotides read TGTGCCAGCAGCCCAGCAGACCCGCCCTCACCCGATGAGCAGTTCTTC. Amino acids: CASSPADPPSPDEQFF.

V usage is TRBV9 and J usage is TRBJ1-1; D is undetermined. CDR1 and CDR2 (germline): SGDLS, YYNGEE. Trimming took off 0 bases at V and 2 bases at J, with 11 bases between the two ends. The CDR3 is made up of 15 amino acids. This CDR3 reads CASSVGEDYNTEAFF. CDR3 nucleotides: TGTGCCAGCAGCGTAGGGGAGGACTATAACACTGAAGCTTTCTTT. Full variable domain (outside the CDR3, taken from reference TRBV9 and TRBJ1-1): DSGVTQTPKHLITATGQRVTLRCSPRSGDLSVYWYQQSLDQGLQFLIQYYNGEERAKGNILERFSAQQFPDLHSELNLSSLELGDSALYFCASSVGEDYNTEAFFGQGTRLTVV.

This chain links TRBV19 with TRBJ2-7, with 11 positions matching TRBD2. V shed 5 bases, J shed 5 bases, and the junction held 14 bases outside the gene matches. The germline V gene encodes CDR1 LNHDA and CDR2 SQIVND (reference sequence). This CDR3 comprises 17 residues. CDR3 residues: CASSAEELAGVTNEQYF. The CDR3 DNA sequence: TGTGCCAGTAGTGCCGAGGAACTAGCGGGAGTGACTAACGAGCAGTACTTC.

The chain carries TRBV27 and TRBJ2-7; D is perhaps TRBD1 (6 bases). V was pared by 2 bases and J by 5 bases, with 10 bases between. This CDR3 contains 13 residues. Germline CDR1 is MNHEY and CDR2 is SMNVEV (reference sequence). CDR3 sequence reads: CASSLGTTDEQYF. The CDR3 DNA reads TGTGCCAGCAGTTTAGGGACAACGGACGAGCAGTACTTC.

The V call is TRBV7-8, the J call TRBJ1-3; D call uncertain. Trimming took 1 base from V and 2 from J, leaving 12 bases between them. This CDR3 is built from 16 residues. CDR1 and CDR2 from the germline V gene are SGHVS and FQNEAQ. DNA of the CDR3: TGTGCCAGCAGCTTAGATCAGTGGATACCTGGAAACACCATATATTTT. It yields the protein CASSLDQWIPGNTIYF.

The V call is TRBV28, the J call TRBJ1-5, with 8 bases that match TRBD1. The J segment lost 7 bases and the V segment lost 4 bases, leaving 6 bases of the junction unmatched. Germline lookup yields CDR1 MDHEN and CDR2 SYDVKM. This CDR3 spans 14 amino acids. The CDR3 here is CASSSGGEVQPQHF. DNA of the CDR3: TGTGCCAGCAGTTCAGGGGGCGAAGTCCAGCCCCAGCATTTT.

The rearrangement joins TRBV27 to TRBJ1-4; a weak D match, TRBD1 (6 bases). Trimming stripped 4 bases from V and 0 bases from J, with 12 bases between. Germline V gives CDR1 MNHEY, CDR2 SMNVEV (reference sequence). There are 16 residues in the CDR3. The CDR3 DNA sequence: TGTGCCAGCAGTTCCGGGGGCTTGGCAACTAATGAAAAACTGTTTTTT. Protein: CASSSGGLATNEKLFF.